The present entry profiles one T cell receptor (beta chain) with its context. CDR1 MNHNS and CDR2 SASEGT come from the germline V gene. The V and J ends lost 1 base and 3 bases respectively, with 13 bases between them. The CDR3 totals 15 residues. The data were taken from a study of blood T cell repertoires in COVID-19. As for the study in general: Donors in the United States, Italy and Spain gave samples during acute or convalescent COVID-19.

In the original analysis: The assay estimated nucleated cells by amplifying reference gene primers. Generated by immunoSEQ multiplex PCR, the TCRdb table keeps only in-frame clones and is missing some. Clone size and the V and J calls come from that table; the DNA yielded D and trimming. The table has 150,000 to 200,000 clones, roughly 88% seen once. Symptom resolution, clearance, or two negative PCRs marked donors in Cohort 3 as recovered. The sequence came from a woman between 55 and 75 years old who had recovered from COVID-19. The sample comprised PBMCs or T cells enriched from blood (not recorded which). This chain uses TRBV6-1 with TRBJ2-7; D remains ambiguous. CDR3 nucleotides: TGTGCCAGCAGTGAAGACCTGGCAGGAATCTACGAGCAGTACTTC. Translating gives CASSEDLAGIYEQYF.